The next 16 T cell receptor beta chains were all read from a single sample in a study of cytomegalovirus exposure and HLA in healthy donors. PCR employed 60 Vbeta and 13 Jbeta primers. Sequenced by immunoSEQ multiplex PCR; TCRdb stores in-frame clones only, minus some. The sample consists of around 150,000 clones, about 81% of them appearing once. Sample: PBMCs. The receptors stem from a girl aged 2 to 9 in good health and CMV-seropositive.

The rearrangement links TRBV13 to TRBJ2-2, with 10 positions matching TRBD2. J lost 4 bases, V lost 4 bases, and 6 bases had no gene match. Germline V gene sequence: CDR1 PRHDT, CDR2 FYEKMQ (reference sequence). The CDR3 extends over 16 amino acids. For the CDR3, the DNA is TGTGCCAGCAGCTCACTATCTAGCGGGGGCACCGGGGAGCTGTTTTTT. Encoded protein: CASSSLSSGGTGELFF.

The chain couples TRBV7-9 to TRBJ1-5, with D unresolved. The CDR3 extends over 12 amino acids. CDR1 and CDR2 (germline): SEHNR, FQNEAQ (reference sequence). Deletions cut 4 bases from V and 7 bases from J, with 8 bases between. Here the CDR3 DNA reads TGTGCCAGCAGCTCCGCGCGGCAGCCCCAGCATTTT. This encodes CASSSARQPQHF. The entire variable domain, with the rest obtained from reference TRBV7-9 and TRBJ1-5, is as follows: DTGVSQNPRHKITKRGQNVTFRCDPISEHNRLYWYRQTLGQGPEFLTYFQNEAQLEKSRLLSDRFSAERPKGSFSTLEIQRTEQGDSAMYLCASSSARQPQHFGDGTRLSIL.

This chain joins TRBV12-1 and TRBJ1-5; TRBD1, the table's D call, was not compared with the DNA. TRBV12-1 has pseudogene status. The CDR3 covers 17 residues. The CDR3 nucleotides are TGTGCCAGCAGCCCACCCGAGGGACAGAATAGCAATCAGCCCCAGCATTTT. It encodes CASSPPEGQNSNQPQHF.

CDR3 sequence reads: CASSFQETQYF. CDR3 coding DNA: TGTGCCAGCAGCTTCCAGGAGACCCAGTACTTC. This rearrangement joins TRBV5-4 to TRBJ2-5; D gene unclear. The CDR3 is 11 residues long. Per the germline V gene, CDR1 is SGHNT and CDR2 is YYREEE (reference sequence). V dropped 2 bases and J dropped 5 bases, with 4 bases sitting between them.

This clone has only a few counts. J is TRBJ1-2 and V is TRBV6-1; D uncertain. The CDR3 loop spans 15 amino acids. Germline-derived CDR1 and CDR2 are MNHNS and SASEGT. Trimming cost V 1 base and J 4 bases, with 13 bases left between them. The CDR3 region has the DNA TGTGCCAGCAGTGAAGATCACGGAGGAGGCTATGGCTACACCTTC. Its translation: CASSEDHGGGYGYTF.

As to this clone: The same CDR3 arises from other DNA sequences in this sample as well. The CDR3 nucleotides are TGTGCCAGCAGCTTAGAGAGTGGGACAGGCACCGAGCAGTACTTC. Protein: CASSLESGTGTEQYF. The rearrangement joins TRBV5-6 to TRBJ2-7, with TRBD1 matching over 8 bases. The germline V gene has CDR1 SGHDT and CDR2 YYEEEE. Germline trimming cut 2 bases from V and 6 bases from J; bases unmatched to any gene: 10. The CDR3 length is 15 residues. The full variable domain, completed using reference TRBV5-6 and TRBJ2-7, is DAGVTQSPTHLIKTRGQQVTLRCSPKSGHDTVSWYQQALGQGPQFIFQYYEEEERQRGNFPDRFSGHQFPNYSSELNVNALLLGDSALYLCASSLESGTGTEQYFGPGTRLTVT.

The chain recombines TRBV5-1 with TRBJ2-4, with TRBD1 as a possible D gene (6 bases). Trimming took 0 bases from V and 9 from J, leaving 7 bases between them. Germline V gene data show CDR1 as SGHRS and CDR2 as YFSETQ. The CDR3 consists of 12 residues. CDR3 amino acids: CASSLGGRIQYF. The CDR3 nucleotides are TGCGCCAGCAGCTTGGGGGGGCGCATTCAGTACTTC.

The chain has TRBV6-5 and TRBJ2-5, with 8 bases fitting TRBD1. The trim removed 0 bases at V and 2 bases at J, leaving 5 bases unmatched. Looked up from germline, CDR1 is MNHEY and CDR2 is SVGAGI. This CDR3 contains 16 residues. As DNA, the CDR3 is TGTGCCAGCAGTTACTCCTTGGACAGGGCTCAAGAGACCCAGTACTTC. Protein sequence: CASSYSLDRAQETQYF.

The chain recombines TRBV5-4 with TRBJ2-3; no clear D gene. The CDR3 spans 14 residues. Germline V CDR1 and CDR2: SGHNT, YYREEE (reference sequence). V lost 0 bases to trimming and J lost 1 base, with 6 bases between them. Here the CDR3 DNA reads TGTGCCAGCAGCTTGGTATCAGGCACAGATACGCAGTATTTT. It codes for CASSLVSGTDTQYF.

This clone was seen once. The gene calls are TRBV5-4 and TRBJ2-5, with unresolved D. The CDR3 spans 12 residues. CDR1 is SGHNT, CDR2 YYREEE, per germline (reference sequence). V was cut by 0 bases and J by 6 bases, with 6 bases left in between. CDR3 sequence: CASSLGPQTQYF. In nucleotides, the CDR3 is TGTGCCAGCAGCTTGGGGCCGCAGACCCAGTACTTC.

The rearrangement joins TRBV30 to TRBJ2-5; 8 positions agree with TRBD2. Germline V gene data show CDR1 as GTSNPN and CDR2 as SVGIG (reference sequence). Trimming took 2 bases from V and 5 from J; bases not matched to a gene: 4. The CDR3 sequence is 13 residues long. CDR3 protein: CAWSRGGWETQYF. The DNA of the CDR3 is TGTGCCTGGAGTCGGGGGGGTTGGGAGACCCAGTACTTC.

The chain joins TRBV10-3 to TRBJ1-2; TRBD1 is a possible D gene (6 bases). V lost 4 bases and J 3 bases, leaving 15 bases between the germline ends. Germline CDR1 reads ENHRY; CDR2 reads SYGVKD. The CDR3 contains 15 residues. Here the CDR3 DNA reads TGTGCCATCAGTGCCGACCTGACAGGCGACTATGGCTACACCTTC. As protein: CAISADLTGDYGYTF.

The gene calls are TRBV28 and TRBJ2-5, with 8 bases identical to TRBD1. Trimming cost V 5 bases and J 2 bases; bases outside gene matches: 7. The CDR3 has 15 residues. CDR1 is MDHEN, CDR2 SYDVKM, per germline. The CDR3 DNA reads TGTGCCAGCAGTACGTCAGGGGGCTTGCAAGAGACCCAGTACTTC. This gives the protein CASSTSGGLQETQYF.

The chain joins TRBV2 to TRBJ2-3, with a weak D call TRBD2 (5 bases). The CDR3 sequence is 15 residues long. V lost 8 bases and J 0 bases, leaving 15 bases between the germline ends. Germline CDR1 reads SNHLY; CDR2 reads FYNNEI. The CDR3 spells CASYWAGLSTDTQYF. Written as DNA, the CDR3 is TGTGCCAGCTACTGGGCGGGCCTCAGCACAGATACGCAGTATTTT.

V gene TRBV29-1 combines with J gene TRBJ1-2; D possibly corresponds to TRBD1 (5 bases). Trimming removed 6 bases at V and 5 bases at J, with 10 bases between. This CDR3 has 11 residues. CDR1 and CDR2 (germline): SQVTM, ANQGSEA. The CDR3 loop is CSVPAGYGYTF. The DNA of the CDR3 is TGCAGCGTCCCGGCAGGGTATGGCTACACCTTC.

This clone was counted a single time. The gene calls are TRBV5-1 and TRBJ2-2; D uncertain. V was clipped by 2 bases and J by 3 bases, with 17 bases between them. Germline V gene data show CDR1 as SGHRS and CDR2 as YFSETQ. This CDR3 has 17 amino acids. The chain's CDR3 is CASSFLAQVVDTGELFF. CDR3 in DNA: TGCGCCAGCAGCTTCCTTGCGCAGGTGGTCGACACCGGGGAGCTGTTTTTT.